A selection of T cell receptor beta chains follows, all from one sample in a study of T-cell memory formation after mild COVID-19. TCRdb redid the calling of the 5' RACE reads with MiXCR, one entry per CDR3 protein. The data contain around 530,000 distinct CDR3 sequences, less than 25% of them seen just once; the ten biggest clones take up about 8.2%. The sequenced sample consisted of PBMCs or a T cell subset sorted from them (not recorded which). Receptor source: an adult woman who had mild COVID-19 (a few samples of this study predate the infection). Cell type and time point are not known. CDR3s include the opening cysteine and the closing phenylalanine or tryptophan. The D gene is left open where the match is weak. The listing skips clone size in some rows; elsewhere it reads once, few, many or a size class.

clone_size	j_call	v_call	d_call	cdr3_nt	cdr3_aa
NA	TRBJ2-1	TRBV12-3/TRBV12-4	NA	TGTGCCAGCAGGGACCTGGTGTGGGCCTACAATGAGCAGTTCTTC	CASRDLVWAYNEQFF
NA	TRBJ2-3	TRBV3-1	NA	TGTGCCAGCAGCCGCTACGAAACCTCAGATACGCAGTATTTT	CASSRYETSDTQYF
many	TRBJ2-3	TRBV5-1	NA	TGCGCCAGCAGCTTCTTGTCGTTAAATACCGGAACGCAGTATTTT	CASSFLSLNTGTQYF
NA	TRBJ2-5	TRBV12-3/TRBV12-4	TRBD1	TGTGCCAGCAGTCTTGGACAGGGGGCAGGGACCCAGTACTTC	CASSLGQGAGTQYF
few	TRBJ1-4	TRBV6-2/TRBV6-3	TRBD1	TGTGCCAGCAGTTCGCACCGGGACAGGGGTGAAAAACTGTTTTTT	CASSSHRDRGEKLFF
NA	TRBJ1-1	TRBV4-1	NA	TGCGCCAGCAGCCCCACTGGTAGTCCTTCAGGAACTGAAGCTTTCTTT	CASSPTGSPSGTEAFF
once	TRBJ2-1	TRBV20-1	TRBD2	TGCAGTGCTAAGGAGGGACTAGCGGGAAGGAATGAGCAGTTCTTC	CSAKEGLAGRNEQFF
NA	TRBJ1-1	TRBV12-5	NA	TGTGCTAGTGGTTTTTGGGGCGCTGAAGCTTTCTTT	CASGFWGAEAFF
NA	TRBJ2-7	TRBV15	NA	TGTGCCACCCGTGGGGGGCAGGGGGTCAACTACGAGCAGTACTTC	CATRGGQGVNYEQYF
NA	TRBJ1-4	TRBV12-3/TRBV12-4	NA	TGTGCCAGCAGTTCCCCAGGGATGGTTGAAAAACTGTTTTTT	CASSSPGMVEKLFF
few	TRBJ2-5	TRBV7-2	TRBD2	TGTGCCAGCAGCCCAGCGGGGGGGCTCCTCCGGGAGACCCAGTACTTC	CASSPAGGLLRETQYF
many	TRBJ1-5	TRBV20-1	NA	TGCAGTGCTAGAGTTGGGGGTATTGACAATCAGCCCCAGCATTTT	CSARVGGIDNQPQHF
many	TRBJ2-1	TRBV9	TRBD2	TGTGCCAGCAGCGTAGAGGGACTATACTACAATGAGCAGTTCTTC	CASSVEGLYYNEQFF
many	TRBJ2-1	TRBV5-1	TRBD2	TGCGCCAGCAGGGCAGCTAGCGGGGTTACACACAATGAGCAGTTCTTC	CASRAASGVTHNEQFF
NA	TRBJ2-1	TRBV9	NA	TGTGCCAGCAGCCCGCGGGCGACCTACAATGAGCAGTTCTTC	CASSPRATYNEQFF
NA	TRBJ2-7	TRBV5-1	TRBD2	TGCGCCAGCAGCACTGGACTAGCGGGGGGGATCTCCTACGAGCAGTACTTC	CASSTGLAGGISYEQYF
NA	TRBJ2-5	TRBV10-3	TRBD1	TGTGCCATCAGTGATGGGACAGGGGGCAGAGAGACCCAGTACTTC	CAISDGTGGRETQYF
NA	TRBJ1-1	TRBV18	NA	TGTGCCAGCTCACCACCACGGGAGCGGGGCACTGAAGCTTTCTTT	CASSPPRERGTEAFF
few	TRBJ2-7	TRBV14	NA	TGTGCCAGCAGTCAGCAGGGAATACAGAGCTCCTACGAGCAGTACTTC	CASSQQGIQSSYEQYF
NA	TRBJ1-2	TRBV19	NA	TGTGCCAGTAGTACGTCCGGGACACTGGGGACCTATGGCTACACCTTC	CASSTSGTLGTYGYTF
few	TRBJ1-4	TRBV14	NA	TGTGCCAGCAGCCAACTATTAAATGGGGAAAAACTGTTTTTT	CASSQLLNGEKLFF
once	TRBJ2-3	TRBV20-1	TRBD2	TGCAGTGCTAGTAGCGGGGCCCTCACAGATACGCAGTATTTT	CSASSGALTDTQYF
few	TRBJ2-1	TRBV7-9	TRBD2	TGTGCCAGCAGCGAACGACTAGCGGCCAATGAGCAGTTCTTC	CASSERLAANEQFF
few	TRBJ2-3	TRBV20-1	TRBD1	TGCAGTGCTAGCCTGGAGGACAGGGGCACAGATACGCAGTATTTT	CSASLEDRGTDTQYF
few	TRBJ1-1	TRBV5-1	NA	TGCGCCAGCAGCTTGGGGGAAGGAGAAGCTTTCTTT	CASSLGEGEAFF
NA	TRBJ1-4	TRBV19	NA	TGTGCCAGTAGGCTTTACAGTGAAGAAAAACTGTTTTTT	CASRLYSEEKLFF
NA	TRBJ2-7	TRBV5-1	NA	TGCGCCAGCAGCTTGGCTCGGGGGCTTGATTCCTACGAGCAGTACTTC	CASSLARGLDSYEQYF
NA	TRBJ2-7	TRBV24-1	TRBD1	TGTGCCACCAGTGATTCCGGACAGGGAGGTCTCTCCTACGAGCAGTACTTC	CATSDSGQGGLSYEQYF
NA	TRBJ2-5	TRBV5-1	TRBD1	TGCGCCAGCAGCAAAGCCGGGACAGGGGGCTTGGAGACCCAGTACTTC	CASSKAGTGGLETQYF
few	TRBJ2-1	TRBV7-9	NA	TGTGCCGTCATTGCATCGGGTTACAATGAGCAGTTCTTC	CAVIASGYNEQFF
few	TRBJ1-1	TRBV18	NA	TGTGCCAGCTCACCACGGAAGAACACTGAAGCTTTCTTT	CASSPRKNTEAFF
few	TRBJ1-5	TRBV29-1	TRBD1	TGCAGCGTTGGCCAGGGGGAACAGCCCCAGCATTTT	CSVGQGEQPQHF
once	TRBJ2-1	TRBV7-2	NA	TGTGCCAGCAGCTTACAACCCAGCAATGAGCAGTTCTTC	CASSLQPSNEQFF
NA	TRBJ2-2	TRBV6-5	NA	TGTGCCAGCAGAAAGGGGACTCCTACCACCGGGGAGCTGTTTTTT	CASRKGTPTTGELFF
NA	TRBJ2-7	TRBV4-1	TRBD2	TGCGCCAGCAGCCCCGGGACTAGCGGGGGAAGGAGCTCCTACGAGCAGTACTTC	CASSPGTSGGRSSYEQYF
many	TRBJ2-1	TRBV20-1	NA	TGCAGTGTCCAGCTAGTGCATGAGCAGTTCTTC	CSVQLVHEQFF
many	TRBJ2-5	TRBV12-3/TRBV12-4	TRBD1	TGTGCCAGCAGTTTTGGACAGGGACAAGAGACCCAGTACTTC	CASSFGQGQETQYF
few	TRBJ2-1	TRBV9	TRBD1	TGTGCCAGCAGCGCGCGCCCCGGGACAGCAACCAATGAGCAGTTCTTC	CASSARPGTATNEQFF
many	TRBJ1-2	TRBV7-6	NA	TGTGCCAGCAGCCCCTCCCAGGGTAGCAATGGCTACACCTTC	CASSPSQGSNGYTF
NA	TRBJ2-3	TRBV9	NA	TGTGCCAGCAGCGTAGAAGGGTGGGGCCGCACAGATACGCAGTATTTT	CASSVEGWGRTDTQYF
NA	TRBJ2-7	TRBV4-2	TRBD1	TGTGCCAGCAGCCGAGCGGCAGGGGGAGAGCAGTACTTC	CASSRAAGGEQYF
few	TRBJ1-5	TRBV7-2	TRBD1	TGTGCCAGCAGCCCAGGACAGGGGCCGGAGCCCCAGCATTTT	CASSPGQGPEPQHF
few	TRBJ2-7	TRBV19	NA	TGTGCCAGTAGTAGAGATCCACGGGAGCAGTACTTC	CASSRDPREQYF
NA	TRBJ2-1	TRBV24-1	NA	TGTGCCACCAGTGTAAACAGGGGGGGACTATGGGAGCAGTTCTTC	CATSVNRGGLWEQFF
NA	TRBJ2-3	TRBV7-6	TRBD2	TGTGCCAGCAGCTTAGGGGCCCGAGCGGGAGGCGCAGATACGCAGTATTTT	CASSLGARAGGADTQYF
few	TRBJ2-5	TRBV15	TRBD1	TGTGCCACCAGCAGAGAAAGGACAGGAGGCCAAGAGACCCAGTACTTC	CATSRERTGGQETQYF
many	TRBJ2-1	TRBV7-9	TRBD1	TGTGCCAGCAGCTCCCGGGACAGCTTCTACAATGAGCAGTTCTTC	CASSSRDSFYNEQFF
few	TRBJ2-7	TRBV15	TRBD2	TGTGCCACCAGCATCGGGCGGGGGGGCGTCGAGCAGTACTTC	CATSIGRGGVEQYF
few	TRBJ2-7	TRBV5-1	NA	TGCGCCAGCAGTAAGGACGCTGCCTACGAGCAGTACTTC	CASSKDAAYEQYF
few	TRBJ2-3	TRBV2	NA	TGTGCCAGCATGGGCCATCTGGTCACAGATACGCAGTATTTT	CASMGHLVTDTQYF
NA	TRBJ1-1	TRBV6-2/TRBV6-3	TRBD1	TGTGCCAGCAGAGAACTGACAGGGATAACTGAAGCTTTCTTT	CASRELTGITEAFF
few	TRBJ2-3	TRBV2	TRBD1	TGTGCCAGCAGTACCCGGGACAGGGATACGCAGTATTTT	CASSTRDRDTQYF
NA	TRBJ2-3	TRBV6-2/TRBV6-3	TRBD2	TGTGCCAGCAGTGAAACACTAGCGGGGTATGCAGATACGCAGTATTTT	CASSETLAGYADTQYF
NA	TRBJ1-4	TRBV2	NA	TGTGCCAGCAGTGAAGAGATGGGGAGTAATGAAAAACTGTTTTTT	CASSEEMGSNEKLFF
few	TRBJ2-7	TRBV6-6	TRBD2	TGTGCCAGCAGCAATAGCGGGAGAGGGTACGAGCAGTACTTC	CASSNSGRGYEQYF
NA	TRBJ2-7	TRBV28	NA	TGTGCCAGCAGTCGACATTCCTACGAGCAGTACTTC	CASSRHSYEQYF
few	TRBJ1-1	TRBV4-1	TRBD1	TGCGCCAGCAGCCAAGCGCGAATTGGGACAGGAGTTTGGGTGACTGAAGCTTTCTTT	CASSQARIGTGVWVTEAFF
NA	TRBJ2-3	TRBV9	NA	TGTGCCAGCAGCGTAGTGGCAGGGTCCACAGATACGCAGTATTTT	CASSVVAGSTDTQYF